Listed below are T cell receptor beta chains from one sample, sequenced in a study of T cell repertoires in cytomegalovirus infection. TCRdb used MiXCR to reprocess the reads, holding one entry per CDR3 protein. This sample has roughly 250,000 distinct CDR3 sequences; over 20% occur once, and the top ten carry 15% to 20%. Sequencing was performed on CD8+ T cells from PBMCs. The receptors were gathered from a human donor in good health (CMV status not recorded). Some clones in this sample may be carry-over from other donors' samples. Both conserved end residues are part of each CDR3. Size is stated for part of the rows, as once, few or many counts, or as a class when the clone is expanded.

clone_size: many
j_call: TRBJ1-2
v_call: TRBV7-8
cdr3_aa: CASSVGTGADNYGYTF

clone_size: NA
j_call: TRBJ2-1
v_call: TRBV7-8
cdr3_aa: CASSLGGVRAGNEQFF

clone_size: NA
j_call: TRBJ2-5
v_call: TRBV7-3
cdr3_aa: CASSLDAGGAPETQYF

clone_size: NA
j_call: TRBJ2-1
v_call: TRBV20-1
cdr3_aa: CSARGVAGEYFNEQFF

clone_size: NA
j_call: TRBJ1-5
v_call: TRBV7-9
cdr3_aa: CASSPTDRDNQPQHF

clone_size: few
j_call: TRBJ2-3
v_call: TRBV5-1
cdr3_aa: CASSLERGAGDTQYF

clone_size: NA
j_call: TRBJ2-5
v_call: TRBV20-1
cdr3_aa: CSAREALGTQHF

clone_size: few
j_call: TRBJ1-1
v_call: TRBV5-6
cdr3_aa: CASSFRQREAFF

clone_size: NA
j_call: TRBJ1-2
v_call: TRBV20-1
cdr3_aa: CSVPFEQGGGYTF

clone_size: few
j_call: TRBJ2-1
v_call: TRBV20-1
cdr3_aa: CSARDLGYSYNEQFF

clone_size: few
j_call: TRBJ2-2
v_call: TRBV7-6
cdr3_aa: CASSDTGVKAGELFF

clone_size: many
j_call: TRBJ1-2
v_call: TRBV7-2
cdr3_aa: CASSAGTGNGYTF

clone_size: many
j_call: TRBJ1-2
v_call: TRBV12-3/TRBV12-4
cdr3_aa: CASSTRQGNYGYTF

clone_size: few
j_call: TRBJ2-5
v_call: TRBV12-3/TRBV12-4
cdr3_aa: CASSPGTSIQETQYF

clone_size: NA
j_call: TRBJ1-4
v_call: TRBV4-1
cdr3_aa: CASSLTATTNEKLFF

clone_size: few
j_call: TRBJ1-1
v_call: TRBV29-1
cdr3_aa: CSAGNTEAFF

clone_size: NA
j_call: TRBJ1-3
v_call: TRBV15
cdr3_aa: CATSRDLGNTIYF

clone_size: NA
j_call: TRBJ2-7
v_call: TRBV5-1
cdr3_aa: CASSLETWGYEQYF

clone_size: many
j_call: TRBJ1-5
v_call: TRBV7-2
cdr3_aa: CASSIEEGLGNQPQHF

clone_size: few
j_call: TRBJ2-1
v_call: TRBV7-9
cdr3_aa: CASSPRQGPNNEQFF

clone_size: NA
j_call: TRBJ1-2
v_call: TRBV6-8
cdr3_aa: CASRYGQDPSYGYTF

clone_size: NA
j_call: TRBJ2-4
v_call: TRBV5-1
cdr3_aa: CASSRNRENIQYF

clone_size: NA
j_call: TRBJ2-3
v_call: TRBV4-1
cdr3_aa: CASSSRLAGGSSTDTQYF

clone_size: many
j_call: TRBJ2-3
v_call: TRBV7-8
cdr3_aa: CASSRVGGLTDTQYF

clone_size: many
j_call: TRBJ2-1
v_call: TRBV5-5
cdr3_aa: CASSLAHLNEQFF

clone_size: many
j_call: TRBJ2-2
v_call: TRBV7-3
cdr3_aa: CASSLPTGELFF

clone_size: NA
j_call: TRBJ1-1
v_call: TRBV6-5
cdr3_aa: CASSYTIKFPEAFF

clone_size: few
j_call: TRBJ2-7
v_call: TRBV28
cdr3_aa: CASSFVWEQGSYEQYF

clone_size: NA
j_call: TRBJ2-2
v_call: TRBV6-6
cdr3_aa: CASRGANTGELFF

clone_size: few
j_call: TRBJ2-5
v_call: TRBV20-1
cdr3_aa: CSARADEVPVKETQYF

clone_size: NA
j_call: TRBJ2-1
v_call: TRBV5-1
cdr3_aa: CASRGGQGLYNEQFF

clone_size: few
j_call: TRBJ2-7
v_call: TRBV10-3
cdr3_aa: CATLDGTYEQYF

clone_size: NA
j_call: TRBJ2-1
v_call: TRBV20-1
cdr3_aa: CSARRQGVLAGVNEQFF

clone_size: NA
j_call: TRBJ2-7
v_call: TRBV6-1
cdr3_aa: CASSSFLGEQYF

clone_size: NA
j_call: TRBJ2-1
v_call: TRBV29-1
cdr3_aa: CSVDPGQGPYNEQFF

clone_size: few
j_call: TRBJ2-1
v_call: TRBV27
cdr3_aa: CASSPTGTGMFNEQFF

clone_size: NA
j_call: TRBJ1-4
v_call: TRBV7-9
cdr3_aa: CASTPEGIFWEKLFF

clone_size: many
j_call: TRBJ1-1
v_call: TRBV28
cdr3_aa: CASSPRGWGNTEAFF

clone_size: few
j_call: TRBJ2-7
v_call: TRBV20-1
cdr3_aa: CSARAGEPTLQYF

clone_size: many
j_call: TRBJ1-1
v_call: TRBV10-1
cdr3_aa: CASILAPGSTGLNTEAFF